The 11 T cell receptor beta chains below were found in one sample sequenced in a study of molecular identifiers for immune sequencing clone quantification. Using its own MiXCR run on the PCR reads, TCRdb lists one record per CDR3 protein. The sample contains roughly 630,000 distinct CDR3 sequences, around 25% of which appear only once. Sequenced input: naive CD8+ T cells from blood, with Jurkat cell RNA spiked in. Subset of the sample: FACS-sorted CD8+CD4-CCR7+CD45RA+ naive T cells. The receptors come from a human donor in good health. Some libraries in this study had Jurkat cell RNA spiked in.

This clonotype was detected many times. J is TRBJ2-5 and V is TRBV7-6, with a possible D match to TRBD1 (6 bases). V was trimmed by 1 base and J by 7 bases, leaving 19 bases between them. Germline CDR1 is SGHVS and CDR2 is FNYEAQ. This CDR3 has 16 amino acids. The CDR3 spells CASSLGPRQETGTQYF. The CDR3 bases are TGTGCCAGCAGCTTAGGCCCGCGACAGGAAACAGGGACCCAGTACTTC.

This clonotype was recorded many times. The chain employs TRBV7-2 and TRBJ1-3, with D possibly TRBD1 on 6 matching bases. This CDR3 has 18 residues. Germline V lookup: CDR1 SGHTA, CDR2 FQGNSA. V lost 3 bases and J lost 0, with 18 bases in between. As DNA, the CDR3 is TGTGCCAGCAGCTTCATTCATGCGGACAGCAACTCTGGAAACACCATATATTTT. Protein: CASSFIHADSNSGNTIYF.

This clonotype was found many times. The gene calls are TRBV7-9 and TRBJ1-1; 8 bases line up with TRBD1. The V gene end was trimmed by 5 bases and the J gene end by 6 bases; junction bases not matched to a gene: 11. The CDR3 consists of 15 residues. CDR1 is SEHNR and CDR2 is FQNEAQ in the germline V gene (reference sequence). This CDR3 is CASSPRTGRLAEAFF. CDR3 DNA sequence: TGTGCCAGCAGCCCACGGACAGGGAGGCTGGCTGAAGCTTTCTTT.

This clonotype was counted a few times. The V and J genes are TRBV10-3 and TRBJ2-3, with TRBD2 identical over 8 bases. The CDR3 runs 17 residues. Germline V gene lookup returns CDR1 ENHRY and CDR2 SYGVKD. After removal of 0 bases from V and 2 bases from J, the junction contained 7 bases not matched to a gene. The CDR3 bases are TGTGCCATCAGTGAGTCAATGACTAGCGCGAACACAGATACGCAGTATTTT. Encoded protein: CAISESMTSANTDTQYF.

This chain connects TRBV20-1 to TRBJ1-5, with a tentative D call TRBD1 (6 bases). Trimming took 1 base from V and 1 from J, leaving 8 bases between them. The CDR3 spans 14 residues. Germline V gene sequence: CDR1 DFQATT, CDR2 SNEGSKA (reference sequence). CDR3 DNA: TGCAGTGCTAGAGCCAGGGGCAGCAATCAGCCCCAGCATTTT. It is translated as CSARARGSNQPQHF.

This clonotype appeared a few times. The V gene is TRBV24-1, the J gene TRBJ2-1; TRBD1 might be the D (7 bases). The germline V and J ends were trimmed by 3 bases and 8 bases, with 22 bases remaining between them. The V gene's germline CDR1 is KGHDR and CDR2 SFDVKD. There are 17 residues in the CDR3. CDR3 protein: CATSDGGITGVGDEQFF. The DNA of the CDR3 is TGTGCCACCAGTGATGGGGGGATAACAGGGGTGGGGGATGAGCAGTTCTTC.

This clonotype turned up a few times. This chain connects TRBV11-2 to TRBJ2-5; D may be TRBD1 (5 bases). Germline CDR1 and CDR2: SGHAT and FQNNGV. The length of the CDR3 is 14 residues. V lost 4 bases and J 4 bases, leaving 13 bases between the germline ends. CDR3 DNA sequence: TGTGCCAGCAGCTCGACAGAGTTAAGAGAGACCCAGTACTTC. This sequence encodes CASSSTELRETQYF.

Points on this clonotype: Germline and junction disagree at one end, which may indicate a read error. The chain links TRBV20-1 to TRBJ1-1, with D unclear. This CDR3 spans 12 amino acids. Germline V gene lookup returns CDR1 DFQATT and CDR2 SNEGSKA (reference sequence). The DNA for the CDR3 is TGCAGTGTCCGGAACAAGAACACTGAATCTTTCTTT. It encodes CSVRNKNTESFF.

The V and J genes are TRBV28 and TRBJ2-1; 11 nucleotides line up with TRBD2. Germline V gene data show CDR1 as MDHEN and CDR2 as SYDVKM. CDR3 length: 14 amino acids. J lost 8 bases, V lost 6 bases, and 6 bases had no gene match. DNA for the CDR3: TGTGCCAGCAGCCCGGGACTAGCGGTATATGAGCAGTTCTTC. It specifies CASSPGLAVYEQFF. Supplemented by reference TRBV28 and TRBJ2-1, the full variable domain reads DVKVTQSSRYLVKRTGEKVFLECVQDMDHENMFWYRQDPGLGLRLIYFSYDVKMKEKGDIPEGYSVSREKKERFSLILESASTNQTSMYLCASSPGLAVYEQFFGPGTRLTVL.

This clonotype occurred many times. V and J are TRBV6-1 and TRBJ1-5, with D unresolved. Germline V lookup: CDR1 MNHNS, CDR2 SASEGT. V was shortened by 4 bases and J by 0 bases, with 10 bases between the two germline ends. The CDR3 loop spans 15 amino acids. As DNA, the CDR3 is TGTGCCAGCAGTGTACGTGAGAATAGCAATCAGCCCCAGCATTTT. Translation: CASSVRENSNQPQHF.

The gene calls are TRBV4-1 and TRBJ1-1; D gene ambiguous. Looked up from germline, CDR1 is MGHRA and CDR2 is YSYEKL. The CDR3 spans 14 residues. V lost 5 bases and J 6 bases, leaving 16 bases between the germline ends. The CDR3 bases are TGCGCCAGCAGCTCAGCACCGGACGGACCTGAAGCTTTCTTT. This translates into CASSSAPDGPEAFF.